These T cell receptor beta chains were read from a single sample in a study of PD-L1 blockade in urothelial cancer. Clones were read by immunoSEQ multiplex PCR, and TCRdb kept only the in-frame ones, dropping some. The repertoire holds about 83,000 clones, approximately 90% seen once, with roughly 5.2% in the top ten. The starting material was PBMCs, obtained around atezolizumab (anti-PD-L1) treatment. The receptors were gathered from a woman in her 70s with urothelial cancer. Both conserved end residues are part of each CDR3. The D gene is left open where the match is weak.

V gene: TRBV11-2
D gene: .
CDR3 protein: CASSLGGYNEQFF

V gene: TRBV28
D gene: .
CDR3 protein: CASRDGYSGNTIYF

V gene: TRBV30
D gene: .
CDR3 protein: CAWTSGVSNTGELFF

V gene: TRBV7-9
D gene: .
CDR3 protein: CASSYIYGYTF

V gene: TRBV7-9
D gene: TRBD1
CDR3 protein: CASRGTGTGHKAFF

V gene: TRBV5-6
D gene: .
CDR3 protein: CASSPPGGVAQLFYEQYF

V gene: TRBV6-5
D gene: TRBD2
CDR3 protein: CASSYSTGGPYEQYF

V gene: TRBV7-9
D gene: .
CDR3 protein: CASSQTGQLNTEAFF

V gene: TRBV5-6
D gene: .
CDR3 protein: CASSLSGFTGYTF

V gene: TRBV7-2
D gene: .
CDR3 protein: CASSLMLGFGSSEQYF

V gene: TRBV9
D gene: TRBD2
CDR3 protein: CASSVGVSGSTDTQYF

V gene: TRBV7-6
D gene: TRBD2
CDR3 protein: CASSLGWAGGYNEQFF

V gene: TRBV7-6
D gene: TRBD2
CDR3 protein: CASSSRLAGVETQYF

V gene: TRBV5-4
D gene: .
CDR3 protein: CASSPLWEGGRRDTQYF

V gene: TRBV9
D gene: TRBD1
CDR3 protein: CASSPRQGNSPLHF

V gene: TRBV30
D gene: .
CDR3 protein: CAWSVLWGDLTSTDTQYF

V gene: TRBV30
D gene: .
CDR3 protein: CAWGRGTGGNTIYF

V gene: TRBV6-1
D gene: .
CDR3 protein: CASSELRPGTDTQYF

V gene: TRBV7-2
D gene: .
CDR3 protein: CASSFSQNTEAFF

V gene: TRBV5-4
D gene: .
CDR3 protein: CASSFSSGTEAFF

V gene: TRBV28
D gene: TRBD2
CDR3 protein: CASRTRAGGLYNEQFF

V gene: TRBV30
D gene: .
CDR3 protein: CACQGISYEQYF

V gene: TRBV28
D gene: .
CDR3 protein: CASSFRGEHQPQHF

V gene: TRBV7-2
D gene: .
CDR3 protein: CASSLGFVGGRETQYF

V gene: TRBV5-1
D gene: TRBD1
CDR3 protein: CASSRTGPENTEAFF

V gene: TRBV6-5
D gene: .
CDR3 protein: CASSYSQGGAYEQYF

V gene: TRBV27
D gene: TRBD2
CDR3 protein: CASSFRTRYNEQFF

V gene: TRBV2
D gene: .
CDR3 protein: CASSVSGAYEQYF

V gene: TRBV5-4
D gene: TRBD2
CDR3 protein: CASSLASGTSGTGELFF